A single sample is the source of the 21 T cell receptor beta chains below, sequenced in a study of blood T cell repertoires in COVID-19. TCRdb's table, derived via immunoSEQ multiplex PCR, lists solely in-frame clones and lacks some. Seen here are around 50,000 clones, about 86% observed once, and the top ten hold about 3.2%. Sample: peripheral blood. These receptors were obtained from a woman older than 75 with acute or convalescent COVID-19.

This rearrangement joins TRBV6-5 to TRBJ1-1; the D gene is possibly TRBD1 (6 bases). Germline CDR1 MNHEY, CDR2 SVGAGI. This CDR3 region has 13 residues. V dropped 11 bases and J dropped 3 bases, with 16 bases sitting between them. The CDR3 spells CAPRDRIYTEAFF. The CDR3 DNA follows: TGTGCCCCACGAGACAGGATTTACACTGAAGCTTTCTTT.

J is TRBJ1-2 and V is TRBV7-6; 10 bases align to TRBD1. From germline, CDR1 is SGHVS and CDR2 FNYEAQ. V gave up 1 base and J gave up 5 bases; unmatched junction bases: 7. The CDR3 totals 16 residues. CDR3 protein: CASSLGADRGTYGYTF. The CDR3, as DNA: TGTGCCAGCAGCTTAGGAGCGGACAGGGGGACTTATGGCTACACCTTC.

The rearrangement uses TRBV2 and TRBJ1-4, with D perhaps TRBD1 (6 bases). Germline values: CDR1 SNHLY, CDR2 FYNNEI. The CDR3 is 15 residues long. Trimming cost V 6 bases and J 4 bases, with 15 bases left between them. The DNA of the CDR3 is TGTGCCAGCAGCCGGGACACTCGCGTTAATGAAAAACTGTTTTTT. Its translation: CASSRDTRVNEKLFF.

The V call is TRBV7-3, the J call TRBJ2-5; D is unresolved. The germline CDR1 and CDR2 sequences are SGHTA and FQGTGA. V lost 1 base, J lost 5 bases, and 14 bases lay in between. The CDR3 spans 15 residues. The CDR3 here is CASSLSRLGGETQYF. DNA for the CDR3: TGTGCCAGCAGCTTAAGTCGACTTGGTGGGGAGACCCAGTACTTC.

This rearrangement joins TRBV2 to TRBJ1-5; maybe TRBD1 (5 bases). V lost 6 bases, J lost 0 bases, and 12 bases lay in between. The CDR3 consists of 15 residues. Germline V gene sequence: CDR1 SNHLY, CDR2 FYNNEI. The CDR3 is CASSTDSLSNQPQHF. The CDR3 DNA reads as TGTGCCAGCAGCACTGACAGTCTTAGCAATCAGCCCCAGCATTTT.

This chain joins TRBV21-1 and TRBJ1-2; TRBD1, the table's D call, lacks a check against the DNA. TRBV21-1 is listed as a pseudogene. The CDR3 extends over 14 amino acids. The chain's CDR3 is CASSANRAAYGYTF. Written as DNA, the CDR3 is TGTGCCAGCAGCGCGAACAGGGCCGCCTATGGCTACACCTTC.

CDR3 in amino acids: CATGVNTEAFF. The CDR3 DNA follows: TGTGCCACTGGAGTGAACACTGAAGCTTTCTTT. The V call is TRBV5-4, the J call TRBJ1-1; D is unresolved. There are 11 residues in the CDR3. Looked up from germline, CDR1 is SGHNT and CDR2 is YYREEE (reference sequence). V was trimmed by 9 bases and J by 0 bases, leaving 6 bases between them.

V gene TRBV19 combines with J gene TRBJ1-2, with TRBD1 matching over 7 bases. The CDR3 covers 13 residues. Germline V lookup: CDR1 LNHDA, CDR2 SQIVND (reference sequence). The V segment lost 6 bases and the J segment 5 bases; nucleotides outside the gene matches: 6. The CDR3 nucleotides read TGTGCCAGTAGAGGGACAGCCTCTTATGGCTACACCTTC. Translating gives CASRGTASYGYTF.

The V call is TRBV2, the J call TRBJ1-5; no definite D call. Trimming shortened V by 8 bases and J by 4 bases, and 15 bases separated the two germline ends. Germline V CDR1 and CDR2: SNHLY, FYNNEI. The CDR3 totals 14 residues. The CDR3 region has the DNA TGTGCCAGCGCCGGGGTGGAGAGAAATCAGCCCCAGCATTTT. Its translation is CASAGVERNQPQHF.

The chain is built from TRBV11-2 and TRBJ1-1; D is uncertain. Deletions cut 1 base from V and 11 bases from J, with 2 bases between. Germline V CDR1 and CDR2: SGHAT, FQNNGV. The CDR3 extends over 9 amino acids. The chain's CDR3 is CASSLAAFF. Here the CDR3 DNA reads TGTGCCAGCAGCTTAGCGGCTTTCTTT.

The chain employs TRBV11-2 and TRBJ1-4; 9 bases are a match to TRBD1. Looked up from germline, CDR1 is SGHAT and CDR2 is FQNNGV. There are 19 residues in the CDR3. After removal of 5 bases from V and 4 bases from J, the junction contained 17 bases not matched to a gene. CDR3 amino acids: CASSPRNRGREQNNEKLFF. In nucleotides, the CDR3 is TGTGCCAGCAGCCCACGAAACAGGGGGCGGGAGCAGAATAATGAAAAACTGTTTTTT.

This clone was recorded a few times. V and J are TRBV5-1 and TRBJ2-7; the D gene is possibly TRBD2 (5 bases). The germline V gene encodes CDR1 SGHRS and CDR2 YFSETQ. CDR3 length: 13 amino acids. V gave up 3 bases and J gave up 3 bases, with 10 bases separating them. CDR3 in amino acids: CASSWTSGYEQYF. CDR3 in DNA: TGCGCCAGCAGCTGGACTTCGGGCTACGAGCAGTACTTC.

The V gene is TRBV2, the J gene TRBJ1-2, with D maybe TRBD1 (5 bases). The ends were cut back, 4 bases at V and 7 bases at J, with 7 bases in the middle. The CDR3 has 11 residues. CDR1 SNHLY and CDR2 FYNNEI come from the germline V gene. In nucleotides, the CDR3 is TGTGCCAGCAGTGGGACATCTGGCTACACCTTC. Residues: CASSGTSGYTF.

The DNA of the CDR3 is TGTGCCAGCAGCGTCGACAGGGACGAGCAGTACTTC. Residues: CASSVDRDEQYF. This chain uses TRBV5-7 with TRBJ2-7; 7 bases are a match to TRBD1. TRBV5-7 is known as an ORF, though its function is uncertain. The ends lost 4 bases at V and 5 bases at J; junction bases unmatched: 3. The CDR3 contains 12 residues.

This clone was found a few times. The genes are TRBV11-3 and TRBJ2-1; TRBD1 aligns across 7 bases. V lost 5 bases and J lost 1; bases outside the gene matches: 5. Germline V lookup: CDR1 SGHNT, CDR2 YENEEA. CDR3 length equals 15 residues. The CDR3 reads CASSKQGMSYNEQFF. The CDR3 DNA reads TGTGCCAGCAGCAAACAGGGGATGTCCTACAATGAGCAGTTCTTC. The entire variable domain, with the rest obtained from reference TRBV11-3 and TRBJ2-1, is as follows: EAGVVQSPRYKIIEKKQPVAFWCNPISGHNTLYWYLQNLGQGPELLIRYENEEAVDDSQLPKDRFSAERLKGVDSTLKIQPAELGDSAVYLCASSKQGMSYNEQFFGPGTRLTVL.

V usage is TRBV7-6 and J usage is TRBJ2-1, with D tentatively TRBD1 (5 bases). The V end lost 5 bases, the J end lost 1 base, and 12 bases lay between the germline ends. Germline CDR1 SGHVS, CDR2 FNYEAQ. The CDR3 runs 15 residues. The DNA for the CDR3 is TGTGCCAGCAGCCAGGACCAGGGTTCCTACAATGAGCAGTTCTTC. This codes for CASSQDQGSYNEQFF. Full variable domain (missing parts from reference TRBV7-6 and TRBJ2-1): GAGVSQSPRYKVTKRGQDVALRCDPISGHVSLYWYRQALGQGPEFLTYFNYEAQQDKSGLPNDRFSAERPEGSISTLTIQRTEQRDSAMYRCASSQDQGSYNEQFFGPGTRLTVL.

The V call is TRBV19, the J call TRBJ1-1; possible D gene TRBD1, 5 bases. CDR1 is LNHDA, CDR2 SQIVND, per germline (reference sequence). The V end was cut by 6 bases, the J end by 4 bases, with 15 bases between. The CDR3 has 14 amino acids. CDR3 region: CASRTQGGSTEAFF. CDR3 DNA sequence: TGTGCCAGTAGGACCCAGGGAGGTAGCACTGAAGCTTTCTTT.

This chain links TRBV18 with TRBJ2-2; 12 bases fit TRBD2. The germline gives CDR1 KGHSH, CDR2 LQKENI. The CDR3 loop spans 15 amino acids. The trim removed 6 bases at V and 4 bases at J, leaving 3 bases unmatched. CDR3 residues: CASSPGLAGTGELFF. The CDR3, as DNA: TGTGCCAGCTCCCCGGGACTAGCGGGCACCGGGGAGCTGTTTTTT.

The genes are TRBV6-1 and TRBJ1-2; no firm D call. CDR3 length: 13 amino acids. The V and J ends lost 3 bases and 4 bases respectively, with 9 bases between them. Germline V lookup: CDR1 MNHNS, CDR2 SASEGT. The CDR3 sequence is CASSDPEVYGYTF. Written as DNA, the CDR3 is TGTGCCAGCAGTGATCCAGAGGTCTATGGCTACACCTTC.

The V gene is TRBV7-9, the J gene TRBJ1-1; D remains ambiguous. Per the germline V gene, CDR1 is SEHNR and CDR2 is FQNEAQ (reference sequence). The CDR3 consists of 13 residues. V was clipped by 5 bases and J by 0 bases, with 7 bases between them. CDR3 sequence: CASSAPMNTEAFF. DNA of the CDR3: TGTGCCAGCAGCGCGCCTATGAACACTGAAGCTTTCTTT. Full variable domain (missing parts from reference TRBV7-9 and TRBJ1-1): DTGVSQNPRHKITKRGQNVTFRCDPISEHNRLYWYRQTLGQGPEFLTYFQNEAQLEKSRLLSDRFSAERPKGSFSTLEIQRTEQGDSAMYLCASSAPMNTEAFFGQGTRLTVV.

The genes are TRBV6-2 or TRBV6-3 and TRBJ2-4; TRBD2 matches 10 bases. This CDR3 has 17 amino acids. The V and J ends lost 5 bases and 9 bases, in that order; junction bases with no gene match: 16. Germline lookup yields CDR1 MNHEY and CDR2 SVGEGT. The CDR3 bases are TGTGCCAGCAGTCTAGCGGGGGCCCCCTCAGTTTTTGGCATTCAGTACTTC. Its translation: CASSLAGAPSVFGIQYF.